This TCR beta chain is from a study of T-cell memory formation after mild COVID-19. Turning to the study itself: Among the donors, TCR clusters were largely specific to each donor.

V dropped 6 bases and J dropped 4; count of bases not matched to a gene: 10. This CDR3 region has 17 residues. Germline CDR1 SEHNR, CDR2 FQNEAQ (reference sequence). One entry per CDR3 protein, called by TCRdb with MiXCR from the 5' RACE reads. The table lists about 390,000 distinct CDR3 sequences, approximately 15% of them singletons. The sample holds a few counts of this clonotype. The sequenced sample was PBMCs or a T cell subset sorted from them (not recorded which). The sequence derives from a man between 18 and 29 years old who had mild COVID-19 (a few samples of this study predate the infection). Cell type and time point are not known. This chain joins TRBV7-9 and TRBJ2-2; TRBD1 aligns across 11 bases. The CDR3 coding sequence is TGTGCCAGCAGAGCGCCGACCGGGACAGGGGGCACCGGGGAGCTGTTTTTT. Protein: CASRAPTGTGGTGELFF.